The 19 T cell receptor beta chains reported below all come from one sample, sequenced in a study of T cell repertoires in cytomegalovirus infection. Each CDR3 protein is one row after TCRdb ran MiXCR on the reads. The sample consists of approximately 240,000 distinct CDR3 sequences, roughly an eighth of them appearing once. The material sequenced was PBMCs. These receptors originate from a human donor in good health (CMV status not recorded). Some clones in this sample may be carry-over from other donors' samples.

This chain links TRBV20-1 with TRBJ1-1; 7 bases are shared with TRBD1. The J segment lost 4 bases and the V segment lost 5 bases, leaving 1 base of the junction unmatched. From germline, CDR1 is DFQATT and CDR2 SNEGSKA (reference sequence). The CDR3 is 11 residues long. The CDR3 DNA is TGCAGTGCTCCAGGGGGCACTGAAGCTTTCTTT. Its protein is CSAPGGTEAFF.

Many counts were recorded for this clonotype. The CDR3 is CASSLGLTNTEAFF. The CDR3 nucleotides are TGTGCCAGCAGCTTGGGACTTACGAACACTGAAGCTTTCTTT. The chain couples TRBV7-2 to TRBJ1-1; D is perhaps TRBD1 (5 bases). This CDR3 has 14 amino acids. Germline-derived CDR1 and CDR2 are SGHTA and FQGNSA. Trimming shortened V by 3 bases and J by 1 base, and 9 bases separated the two germline ends. Supplemented by reference TRBV7-2 and TRBJ1-1, the full variable domain reads GAGVSQSPSNKVTEKGKDVELRCDPISGHTALYWYRQSLGQGLEFLIYFQGNSAPDKSGLPSDRFSAERTGGSVSTLTIQRTQQEDSAVYLCASSLGLTNTEAFFGQGTRLTVV.

This clonotype has at least ten counts. The chain combines TRBV7-9 with TRBJ1-1; no clear D. Looked up from germline, CDR1 is SEHNR and CDR2 is FQNEAQ (reference sequence). The CDR3 is 14 amino acids. V lost 4 bases and J lost 1, with 10 bases in between. DNA for the CDR3: TGTGCCAGCAGCTCTAGGTTAGAGAACACTGAAGCTTTCTTT. Translation gives CASSSRLENTEAFF.

In regard to this clonotype: Possible read error: a much larger clone is one base away. The rearrangement uses TRBV15 and TRBJ2-5; D possibly corresponds to TRBD2 (5 bases). Germline V gene lookup returns CDR1 LNHNV and CDR2 YYDKDF (reference sequence). The CDR3 spans 13 residues. Trimming took off 5 bases at V and 5 bases at J, with 12 bases between the two ends. CDR3 in DNA: TGTGCCACCAGCGGAGGACCAGATGAGACCCAGTACTTC. It codes for CATSGGPDETQYF.

This clonotype was seen repeatedly, ten times or more. The chain couples TRBV7-2 to TRBJ2-6, with D unresolved. V was clipped by 1 base and J by 0 bases, with 10 bases between them. Germline loops: CDR1 SGHTA, CDR2 FQGNSA. The CDR3 sequence is 17 residues long. The CDR3 protein is CASSLVGQDSGANVLTF. The CDR3 nucleotides read TGTGCCAGCAGCTTAGTGGGTCAGGACTCTGGGGCCAACGTCCTGACTTTC.

This clonotype was seen a handful of times. The V gene is TRBV29-1, the J gene TRBJ2-2, with TRBD1 matching 8 bases. With V trimmed by 1 base and J by 4 bases, 5 bases remained unmatched. The CDR3 runs 15 residues. CDR1 and CDR2 (germline): SQVTM, ANQGSEA. CDR3 sequence (DNA): TGCAGCGTTGAAGGGGGACAGGACTCCACCGGGGAGCTGTTTTTT. Translated, it gives CSVEGGQDSTGELFF.

In this sample, this clonotype turned up many times. J is TRBJ2-5 and V is TRBV28; D remains unclear. The CDR3 is 13 residues long. Looked up from germline, CDR1 is MDHEN and CDR2 is SYDVKM. Trimming removed 6 bases from V and 4 bases from J, with 12 bases in between. The CDR3 DNA reads as TGTGCCAGCAGCGGAGACCCCACAGAGACCCAGTACTTC. Amino acid sequence: CASSGDPTETQYF.

This clonotype was counted at least ten times. The chain employs TRBV19 and TRBJ1-4; D not certain. The CDR3 loop spans 14 amino acids. V dropped 4 bases and J dropped 0 bases, with 6 bases sitting between them. Germline-derived CDR1 and CDR2 are LNHDA and SQIVND (reference sequence). CDR3 coding DNA: TGTGCCAGTAGTAGTCTGACAACTAATGAAAAACTGTTTTTT. The encoded protein is CASSSLTTNEKLFF.

At least ten counts were recorded for this clonotype. The chain uses TRBV19 and TRBJ2-1, with a possible D match to TRBD1 (6 bases). Germline CDR1 is LNHDA and CDR2 is SQIVND (reference sequence). This CDR3 comprises 14 residues. Trimming took off 4 bases at V and 7 bases at J, with 14 bases between the two ends. The CDR3 sequence is CASSRTGTPNEQFF. The DNA of the CDR3 is TGTGCCAGTAGTAGGACCGGGACACCAAATGAGCAGTTCTTC.

This clonotype was detected only a few times. The chain joins TRBV5-1 to TRBJ2-6, with a weak D call TRBD2 (6 bases). The length of the CDR3 is 14 residues. CDR1 SGHRS and CDR2 YFSETQ come from the germline V gene. Trimming stripped 4 bases from V and 3 bases from J, with 8 bases between. The CDR3 here is CASSRGVGANVLTF. DNA for the CDR3: TGCGCCAGCAGCCGCGGGGTTGGGGCCAACGTCCTGACTTTC.

The sample holds many counts of this clonotype. V is TRBV5-6 and J is TRBJ1-1, with D possibly being TRBD1 (5 bases). V was pared by 7 bases and J by 6 bases, with 22 bases between. Germline lookup yields CDR1 SGHDT and CDR2 YYEEEE. The CDR3 spans 15 residues. The CDR3 is CASFVRGPPRAEAFF. CDR3 nucleotide sequence: TGTGCCAGCTTCGTTAGGGGACCGCCGAGGGCTGAAGCTTTCTTT.

This clonotype was found many times. The chain combines TRBV7-2 with TRBJ1-1; 8 nucleotides line up with TRBD1. The CDR3 spans 15 residues. J was trimmed by 6 bases and V by 5 bases; bases with no gene match: 11. CDR1 and CDR2 (germline): SGHTA, FQGNSA. In nucleotides, the CDR3 is TGTGCCAGCAGCCTCGCAGGGGGCGAGTACGCTGAAGCTTTCTTT. Protein sequence: CASSLAGGEYAEAFF.

This clonotype was detected many times. The V and J genes are TRBV7-2 and TRBJ2-2; D may correspond to TRBD1 or TRBD2 (6 bases each). Germline-derived CDR1 and CDR2 are SGHTA and FQGNSA. V dropped 5 bases and J dropped 1 base, with 17 bases sitting between them. CDR3 length: 17 residues. Here the CDR3 reads CASSQGGLALNTGELFF. CDR3 bases: TGTGCCAGCAGCCAAGGGGGGCTAGCCCTGAACACCGGGGAGCTGTTTTTT.

V usage is TRBV2 and J usage is TRBJ2-1, with D possibly TRBD1 on 6 matching bases. The CDR3 is made up of 14 amino acids. Between the trimmed V and J ends, which lost 5 bases and 3 bases, there was a span of 11 bases. Germline CDR1 and CDR2: SNHLY and FYNNEI. CDR3 nucleotide sequence: TGTGCCAGCAGTACTTTACAGGGCTACAATGAGCAGTTCTTC. Translation gives CASSTLQGYNEQFF.

This clonotype has a count of ten or more. The CDR3, as DNA: TGTACCAACCGGGGGAGCAGTAGCACAGATACGCAGTATTTT. The encoded protein is CTNRGSSSTDTQYF. J is TRBJ2-3 and V is TRBV2; tentative D call: TRBD2 (6 bases). The CDR3 spans 14 residues. The germline V gene has CDR1 SNHLY and CDR2 FYNNEI. The variable domain in full, completed from reference TRBV2 and TRBJ2-3, reads EPEVTQTPSHQVTQMGQEVILRCVPISNHLYFYWYRQILGQKVEFLVSFYNNEISEKSEIFDDQFSVERPDGSNFTLKIRSTKLEDSAMYFCTNRGSSSTDTQYFGPGTRLTVL.

This clonotype was seen more than once but under ten times. The rearrangement uses TRBV5-1 and TRBJ1-2; 8 bases align to TRBD1. V lost 4 bases to trimming and J lost 3 bases; unmatched junction nucleotides: 8. Germline V lookup: CDR1 SGHRS, CDR2 YFSETQ. CDR3 length: 15 residues. DNA for the CDR3: TGCGCCAGCAGCCTGGAAGCAGGGGGCGACTATGGCTACACCTTC. Amino acids: CASSLEAGGDYGYTF.

This clonotype came up many times. The genes are TRBV19 and TRBJ2-1, with 11 bases identical to TRBD2. CDR3 size: 17 residues. The trim removed 4 bases at V and 7 bases at J, leaving 12 bases unmatched. Germline V gene data show CDR1 as LNHDA and CDR2 as SQIVND (reference sequence). CDR3 residues: CASSTPGGLAESNEQFF. The CDR3, as DNA: TGTGCCAGTAGTACACCAGGGGGACTAGCGGAGTCAAATGAGCAGTTCTTC.

This clonotype was seen repeatedly, ten times or more. V and J are TRBV6-1 and TRBJ2-7, with TRBD1 matching 7 bases. The CDR3 has 15 amino acids. V shed 7 bases and J 3 bases; nucleotides not matched to a gene: 12. Germline values: CDR1 MNHNS, CDR2 SASEGT. The CDR3 here is CASTDSGTVIYEQYF. The CDR3 region has the DNA TGTGCCAGCACCGATTCCGGGACAGTCATCTACGAGCAGTACTTC.

The V call is TRBV7-9, the J call TRBJ1-2, with 7 bases fitting TRBD1. There are 15 residues in the CDR3. Trimming removed 1 base from V and 4 bases from J; junction bases left unmatched: 6. CDR1 and CDR2 from the germline V gene are SEHNR and FQNEAQ (reference sequence). The CDR3 spells CASSLGDRRSYGYTF. The DNA of the CDR3 is TGTGCCAGCAGCTTAGGGGACAGACGGAGCTATGGCTACACCTTC.